Reported below is one TCR beta chain. Its target is not known. The sample originates from a study of CXCR3-negative and CXCR3-positive naive CD8 T cells. Triplicate approximately 300,000-cell sorts were made of each CD8+ T cell subset. CD45RO-CCR7+CD27+CD95- marked naive CD8+ T cells. General study findings and limits: Memory, not naive, CXCR3-negative and CXCR3-positive cells differed in TRBV-TRBJ usage. Researchers report that CXCR3-positive naive cells carry more hydrophobic TRB CDR3s than CXCR3-negative naive cells.

The germline gives CDR1 DFQATT, CDR2 SNEGSKA (reference sequence). The CDR3 has 17 residues. 5' RACE that incorporated UMI labels was used to prepare the TRB cDNA libraries. TCRdb re-analyzed the 5' RACE reads; it lists each CDR3 protein once, without DNA. The repertoire shows about 150,000 distinct CDR3 sequences; the top ten hold 0.4% to 0.5%. This sequence originates from a human donor in good health. Some clones in this sample may be carry-over from other donors' samples. Sequences were obtained from naive CXCR3+ CD8+ T cells from blood. Subset denoted: CD45RO-CCR7+CD27+CD95- naive CD8+ T cells expressing CXCR3 (TNR3+). The V call is TRBV20-1, the J call TRBJ2-1; the D call from TCRdb, TRBD2, cannot be confirmed without DNA. Here the CDR3 reads CSARDRLTSGKDNEQFF.